This entry lists 2 T cell receptor beta chains sequenced from one sample in a study of cytomegalovirus exposure and HLA in healthy donors. This PCR relied on a set of 60 Vbeta primers and 13 Jbeta primers. Measured with immunoSEQ multiplex PCR; TCRdb has only the in-frame clones, and not every one. This table holds some 120,000 clones, 70% to 85% found once. Sequenced: PBMCs. These receptor sequences come from a young man in good health and CMV-seronegative.

A single count supports this clone. The chain couples TRBV19 to TRBJ1-2; a weak D match, TRBD1 (6 bases). The germline V gene has CDR1 LNHDA and CDR2 SQIVND (reference sequence). The ends were cut back, 7 bases at V and 3 bases at J, with 15 bases in the middle. This CDR3 spans 14 amino acids. The CDR3, as DNA: TGTGCCAGTAAAAACGACAGGATGGACTATGGCTACACCTTC. It specifies CASKNDRMDYGYTF.

CDR3 DNA sequence: TGTGCCAGCAGGGAGGGATCAGATACGCAGTATTTT. It specifies CASREGSDTQYF. The chain recombines TRBV5-6 with TRBJ2-3; possible D gene TRBD2, 6 bases. The CDR3 has 12 residues. Per germline, CDR1 SGHDT and CDR2 YYEEEE. Trimming removed 5 bases at V and 4 bases at J, with 8 bases between.